The rows below give T cell receptor beta chains drawn from one sample of a study of identical twins. TCRdb reprocessed the 5' RACE reads via MiXCR and lists one record per CDR3 protein. This repertoire shows about 470,000 distinct CDR3 sequences, less than 25% found once; its top ten account for approximately 2.9%. These data were likewise used in another study, on T cells expressing NK-cell markers.

Sequencing used CD4+ T cells sorted from blood. These receptors were obtained from a woman aged 18-29 years in good health. Both conserved end residues are part of each CDR3. The D gene is left open where the match is weak. Size tells how often a clone was seen (once, few, many) or the class of an expanded clone, and some rows leave it out.

CDR3 protein | CDR3 DNA | J gene | D gene | V gene | clone size
CASSPYRDTNTEAFF | TGTGCCAGCTCACCTTACAGGGACACGAACACTGAAGCTTTCTTT | TRBJ1-1 | - | TRBV18 | few
CASSLMTSGDEQFF | TGCGCCAGCAGCTTGATGACTAGCGGGGATGAGCAGTTCTTC | TRBJ2-1 | TRBD2 | TRBV5-1 | few
CASTPAGGLTGNEQFF | TGTGCCAGCACACCAGCTGGGGGATTAACAGGCAATGAGCAGTTCTTC | TRBJ2-1 | - | TRBV6-1 | few
CASSFRGLAVNEQFF | TGTGCCAGCAGCTTTAGGGGACTAGCGGTAAATGAGCAGTTCTTC | TRBJ2-1 | TRBD2 | TRBV5-5 | -
CASRTAFIEQYF | TGTGCCAGCAGAACAGCGTTCATTGAGCAGTACTTC | TRBJ2-7 | - | TRBV2 | few
CSAQDGSRNSPLHF | TGCAGCGCCCAGGACGGCAGCCGTAATTCACCCCTCCACTTT | TRBJ1-6 | - | TRBV29-1 | -
CASSYGQGADTQYF | TGCGCCAGCAGCTACGGACAGGGGGCAGATACGCAGTATTTT | TRBJ2-3 | TRBD1 | TRBV5-1 | -
CASSPGGGNQETQYF | TGTGCCAGCTCACCAGGGGGAGGAAACCAAGAGACCCAGTACTTC | TRBJ2-5 | - | TRBV18 | -
CASSPSPGQPIGFF | TGCGCCAGCAGCCCGTCACCGGGACAACCTATTGGGTTCTTC | TRBJ2-1 | - | TRBV5-1 | -
CSARLTVNYGYTF | TGCAGTGCAAGGCTGACAGTTAACTATGGCTACACCTTC | TRBJ1-2 | - | TRBV20-1 | -
CSAATTGRTWEQYF | TGCAGTGCTGCCACGACAGGGAGGACGTGGGAGCAGTACTTC | TRBJ2-7 | - | TRBV20-1 | -
CASSQDSRNGGYTF | TGCGCCAGCAGCCAGGACAGTCGAAACGGAGGCTACACCTTC | TRBJ1-2 | - | TRBV5-1 | -
CASSPNYSADTQYF | TGTGCCAGCAGCCCCAACTACTCGGCGGATACGCAGTATTTT | TRBJ2-3 | - | TRBV5-4 | -
CASVRAYEQFF | TGTGCCAGCGTACGAGCGTATGAGCAGTTCTTC | TRBJ2-1 | - | TRBV5-5 | few
CASSHLQGAAGANVLTF | TGTGCCAGCAGCCACCTACAGGGAGCGGCTGGGGCCAACGTCCTGACTTTC | TRBJ2-6 | - | TRBV3-1 | few
CATSRDKGVNTEAFF | TGTGCCACCAGCAGAGATAAGGGGGTGAACACTGAAGCTTTCTTT | TRBJ1-1 | - | TRBV15 | many
CASASTLRAGGNTGELFF | TGTGCCAGCGCCTCCACCCTTCGGGCAGGGGGAAACACCGGGGAGCTGTTTTTT | TRBJ2-2 | TRBD1 | TRBV9 | few
CASSWVSGEQFF | TGTGCCAGCAGTTGGGTCAGCGGTGAGCAGTTCTTC | TRBJ2-1 | - | TRBV12-3/TRBV12-4 | -
CASSQGQYTEAFF | TGCGCCAGCAGCCAAGGACAGTACACTGAAGCTTTCTTT | TRBJ1-1 | - | TRBV4-3 | many
CASSPGHGGRNTQYF | TGTGCCAGCAGCCCGGGGCACGGGGGGCGAAATACGCAGTATTTT | TRBJ2-3 | - | TRBV7-3 | -
CASGVSEQYF | TGTGCCAGCGGAGTCAGCGAGCAGTACTTC | TRBJ2-7 | - | TRBV6-1 | few
CATQAYNEQFF | TGTGCCACCCAGGCGTACAATGAGCAGTTCTTC | TRBJ2-1 | - | TRBV15 | -
CASTLSTVYNEQFF | TGTGCCAGCACCCTCTCGACAGTCTACAATGAGCAGTTCTTC | TRBJ2-1 | - | TRBV7-8 | few
CASSFGGRGNEQFF | TGTGCCAGCAGTTTTGGGGGGAGAGGCAATGAGCAGTTCTTC | TRBJ2-1 | - | TRBV12-3/TRBV12-4 | -
CASGRGRGAIYEQYF | TGTGCCAGCGGGCGAGGGAGGGGGGCAATTTACGAGCAGTACTTC | TRBJ2-7 | - | TRBV7-9 | -
CASSQGAIPDTGELFF | TGTGCCAGCAGCCAAGGGGCGATCCCCGACACCGGGGAGCTGTTTTTT | TRBJ2-2 | - | TRBV7-9 | -
CSAAIANTEAFF | TGCAGCGCCGCGATAGCGAACACTGAAGCTTTCTTT | TRBJ1-1 | - | TRBV29-1 | few
CSAGQGDF | TGCAGTGCTGGACAGGGAGACTTC | TRBJ1-2 | TRBD1 | TRBV20-1 | few